This T cell receptor (beta chain) was sequenced for a study of cytomegalovirus exposure and HLA in healthy donors. This CDR3 has 15 amino acids. Germline V CDR1 and CDR2: SGHRS, YFSETQ. The PCR used 60 Vbeta and 13 Jbeta primers. Sequencing used immunoSEQ multiplex PCR; TCRdb keeps in-frame clones, though not all of them. The sample has approximately 180,000 clones; about 87% are singletons. Notes on this clone: The junction shows a germline mismatch at one end, possibly a read error.

The sample was PBMCs. The V call is TRBV5-1, the J call TRBJ1-2, with 9 bases matching TRBD1. The origin of this receptor is a woman younger than 35 in good health and CMV-seronegative. Here the CDR3 DNA reads TGTGCCAGCAGCGAAGGGGACAGGGAAAACTATGGCTACACCTTC. This codes for CASSEGDRENYGYTF.